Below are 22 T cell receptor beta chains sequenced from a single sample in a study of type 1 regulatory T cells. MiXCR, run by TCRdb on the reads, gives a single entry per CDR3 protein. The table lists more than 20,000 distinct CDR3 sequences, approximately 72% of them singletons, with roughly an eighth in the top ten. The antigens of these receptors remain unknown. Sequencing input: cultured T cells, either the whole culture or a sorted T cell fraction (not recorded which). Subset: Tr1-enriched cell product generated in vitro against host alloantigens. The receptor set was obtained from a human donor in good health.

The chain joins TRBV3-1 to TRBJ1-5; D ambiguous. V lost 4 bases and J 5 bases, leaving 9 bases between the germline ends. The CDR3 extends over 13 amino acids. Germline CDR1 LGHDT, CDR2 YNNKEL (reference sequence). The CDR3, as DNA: TGTGCCAGCAGCCCCCTTGGGGATCAGCCCCAGCATTTT. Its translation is CASSPLGDQPQHF.

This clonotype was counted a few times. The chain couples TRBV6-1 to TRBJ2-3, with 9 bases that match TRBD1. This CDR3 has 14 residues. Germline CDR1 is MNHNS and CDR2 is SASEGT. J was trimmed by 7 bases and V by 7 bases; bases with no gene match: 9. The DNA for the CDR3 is TGTGCCAGCATCGCGGGACAGGGATTAAATACGCAGTATTTT. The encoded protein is CASIAGQGLNTQYF.

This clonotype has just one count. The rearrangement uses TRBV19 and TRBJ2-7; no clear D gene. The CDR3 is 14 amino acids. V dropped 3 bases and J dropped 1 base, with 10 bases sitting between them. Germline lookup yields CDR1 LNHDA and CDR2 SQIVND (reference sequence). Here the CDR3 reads CASSILYQSYEQYF. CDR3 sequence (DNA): TGTGCCAGTAGTATTTTGTACCAGTCCTACGAGCAGTACTTC.

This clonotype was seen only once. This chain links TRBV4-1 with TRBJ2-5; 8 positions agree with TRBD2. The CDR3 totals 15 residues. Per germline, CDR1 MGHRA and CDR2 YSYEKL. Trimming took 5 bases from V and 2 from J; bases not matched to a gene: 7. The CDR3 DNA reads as TGCGCCAGCAGCGCACACCAGCGGGGGCAAGAGACCCAGTACTTC. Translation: CASSAHQRGQETQYF.

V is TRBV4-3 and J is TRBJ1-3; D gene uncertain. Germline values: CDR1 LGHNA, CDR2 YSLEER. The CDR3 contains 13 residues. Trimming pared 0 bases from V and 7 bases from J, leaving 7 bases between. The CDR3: CASSQDLRNTIYF. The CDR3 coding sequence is TGCGCCAGCAGCCAAGATCTACGGAACACCATATATTTT.

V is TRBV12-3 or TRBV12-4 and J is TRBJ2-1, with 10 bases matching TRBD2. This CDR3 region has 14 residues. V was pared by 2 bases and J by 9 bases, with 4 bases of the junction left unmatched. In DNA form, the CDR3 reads TGTGCCAGCAGTTTAAGCGGGGGGGCCAGTGAGCAGTTCTTC. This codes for CASSLSGGASEQFF.

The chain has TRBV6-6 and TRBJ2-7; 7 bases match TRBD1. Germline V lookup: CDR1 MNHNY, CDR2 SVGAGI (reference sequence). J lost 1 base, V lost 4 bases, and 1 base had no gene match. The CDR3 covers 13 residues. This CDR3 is CASSLGQSYEQYF. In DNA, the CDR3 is TGTGCCAGCAGTTTGGGACAGTCCTACGAGCAGTACTTC.

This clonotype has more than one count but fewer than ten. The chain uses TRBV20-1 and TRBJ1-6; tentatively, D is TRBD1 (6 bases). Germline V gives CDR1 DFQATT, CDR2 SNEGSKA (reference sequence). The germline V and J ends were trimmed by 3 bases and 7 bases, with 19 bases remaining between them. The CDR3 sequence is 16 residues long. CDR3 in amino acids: CSARKAGVLGNSPLHF. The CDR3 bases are TGCAGTGCTAGGAAAGCAGGGGTCCTGGGGAATTCACCCCTCCACTTT.

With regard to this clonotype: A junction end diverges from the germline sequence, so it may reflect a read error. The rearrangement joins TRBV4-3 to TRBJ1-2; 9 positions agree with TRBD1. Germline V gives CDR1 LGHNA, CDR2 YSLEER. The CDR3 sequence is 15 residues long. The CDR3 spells CASSQQPGTGYGYTF. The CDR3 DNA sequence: TGCGCCAGCAGCCAACAGCCCGGGACAGGGTATGGCTACACATTC.

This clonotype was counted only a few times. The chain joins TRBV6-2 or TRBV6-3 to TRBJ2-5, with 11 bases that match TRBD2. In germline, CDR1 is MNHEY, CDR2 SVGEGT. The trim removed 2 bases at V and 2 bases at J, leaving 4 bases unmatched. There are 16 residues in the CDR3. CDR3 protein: CASSYALAGGQETQYF. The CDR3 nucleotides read TGTGCCAGCAGTTACGCTCTAGCGGGGGGTCAAGAGACCCAGTACTTC.

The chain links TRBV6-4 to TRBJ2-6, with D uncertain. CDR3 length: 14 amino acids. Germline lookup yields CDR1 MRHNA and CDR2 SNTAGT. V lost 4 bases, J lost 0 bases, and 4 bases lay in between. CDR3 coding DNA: TGTGCCAGCAGTGCGGACTCTGGGGCCAACGTCCTGACTTTC. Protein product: CASSADSGANVLTF.

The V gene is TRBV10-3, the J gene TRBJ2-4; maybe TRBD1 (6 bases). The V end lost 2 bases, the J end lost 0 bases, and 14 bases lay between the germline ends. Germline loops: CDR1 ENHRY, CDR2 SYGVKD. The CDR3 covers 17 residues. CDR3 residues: CAISETGNLIAKNIQYF. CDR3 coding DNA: TGTGCCATCAGTGAGACAGGGAACCTAATAGCCAAAAACATTCAGTACTTC.

The CDR3 reads CASSGQGGNEQFF. CDR3 in DNA: TGTGCCAGCAGCGGACAGGGCGGCAATGAGCAGTTCTTC. The gene calls are TRBV9 and TRBJ2-1; 7 nucleotides line up with TRBD1. The CDR3 contains 13 residues. Trimming cost V 3 bases and J 6 bases; bases outside gene matches: 3. Germline V gene sequence: CDR1 SGDLS, CDR2 YYNGEE. The complete variable domain, with remaining parts taken from reference TRBV9 and TRBJ2-1, reads DSGVTQTPKHLITATGQRVTLRCSPRSGDLSVYWYQQSLDQGLQFLIQYYNGEERAKGNILERFSAQQFPDLHSELNLSSLELGDSALYFCASSGQGGNEQFFGPGTRLTVL.

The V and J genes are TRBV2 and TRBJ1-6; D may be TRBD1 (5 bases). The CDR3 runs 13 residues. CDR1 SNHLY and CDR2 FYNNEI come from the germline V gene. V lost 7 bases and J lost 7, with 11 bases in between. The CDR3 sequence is CASNTGPNSPLHF. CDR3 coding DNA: TGTGCCAGCAATACGGGACCAAATTCACCCCTCCACTTT.

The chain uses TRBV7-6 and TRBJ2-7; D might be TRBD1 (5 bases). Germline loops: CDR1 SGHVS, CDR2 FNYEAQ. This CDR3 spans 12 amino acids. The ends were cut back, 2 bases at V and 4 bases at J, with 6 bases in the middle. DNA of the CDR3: TGTGCCAGCAGCTTACAGGGTTACGAGCAGTACTTC. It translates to CASSLQGYEQYF.

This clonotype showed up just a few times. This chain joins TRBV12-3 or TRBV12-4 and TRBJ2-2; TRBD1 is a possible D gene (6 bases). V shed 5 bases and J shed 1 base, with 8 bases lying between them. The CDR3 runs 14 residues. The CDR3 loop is CASSRGQNTGELFF. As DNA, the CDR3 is TGTGCCAGCAGTCGGGGACAGAACACCGGGGAGCTGTTTTTT.

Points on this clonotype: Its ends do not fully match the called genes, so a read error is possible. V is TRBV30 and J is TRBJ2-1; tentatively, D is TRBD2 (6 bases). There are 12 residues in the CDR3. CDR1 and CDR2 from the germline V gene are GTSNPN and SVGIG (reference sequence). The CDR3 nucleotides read TGTGCCTGGAGTGCGGGAGTAAGGTTGGTGATCTTC. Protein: CAWSAGVRLVIF.

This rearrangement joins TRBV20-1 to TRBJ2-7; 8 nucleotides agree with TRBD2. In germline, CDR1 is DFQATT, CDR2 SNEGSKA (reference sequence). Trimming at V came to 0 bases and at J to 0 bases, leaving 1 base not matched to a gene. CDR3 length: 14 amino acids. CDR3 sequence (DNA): TGCAGTGCTAGAGAGAGCGGGGGCTCCTACGAGCAGTACTTC. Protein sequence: CSARESGGSYEQYF.

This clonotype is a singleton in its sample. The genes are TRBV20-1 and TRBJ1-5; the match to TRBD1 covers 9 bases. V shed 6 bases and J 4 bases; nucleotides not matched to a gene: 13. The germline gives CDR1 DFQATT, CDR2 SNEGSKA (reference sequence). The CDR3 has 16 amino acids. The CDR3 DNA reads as TGCAGTGCCAGTCCCGGGACAGGGTTCGGAAATCAGCCCCAGCATTTT. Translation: CSASPGTGFGNQPQHF.

The CDR3 coding sequence is TGTGCCAGCAGCTTAGGCAGCGTCACTGAAGCTTTCTTT. Encoded protein: CASSLGSVTEAFF. V gene TRBV7-2 combines with J gene TRBJ1-1; D unclear. Trimming took 1 base from V and 4 from J, leaving 7 bases between them. Germline V CDR1 and CDR2: SGHTA, FQGNSA. This CDR3 has 13 amino acids. Using reference TRBV7-2 and TRBJ1-1 for the parts outside the CDR3, the full variable domain is GAGVSQSPSNKVTEKGKDVELRCDPISGHTALYWYRQSLGQGLEFLIYFQGNSAPDKSGLPSDRFSAERTGGSVSTLTIQRTQQEDSAVYLCASSLGSVTEAFFGQGTRLTVV.

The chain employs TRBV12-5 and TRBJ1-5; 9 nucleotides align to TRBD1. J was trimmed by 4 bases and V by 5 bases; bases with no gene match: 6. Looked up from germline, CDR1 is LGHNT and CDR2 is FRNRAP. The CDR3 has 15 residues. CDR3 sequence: CASGPGTGLNQPQHF. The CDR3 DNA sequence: TGTGCTAGTGGTCCCGGGACAGGGCTTAATCAGCCCCAGCATTTT.

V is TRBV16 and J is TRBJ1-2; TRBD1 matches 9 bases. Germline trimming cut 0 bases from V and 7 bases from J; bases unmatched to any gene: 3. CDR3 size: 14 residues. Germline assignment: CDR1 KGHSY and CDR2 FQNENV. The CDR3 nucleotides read TGTGCCAGCAGCCAATCGGACAGGGGCAGTGGCTACACCTTC. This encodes CASSQSDRGSGYTF.